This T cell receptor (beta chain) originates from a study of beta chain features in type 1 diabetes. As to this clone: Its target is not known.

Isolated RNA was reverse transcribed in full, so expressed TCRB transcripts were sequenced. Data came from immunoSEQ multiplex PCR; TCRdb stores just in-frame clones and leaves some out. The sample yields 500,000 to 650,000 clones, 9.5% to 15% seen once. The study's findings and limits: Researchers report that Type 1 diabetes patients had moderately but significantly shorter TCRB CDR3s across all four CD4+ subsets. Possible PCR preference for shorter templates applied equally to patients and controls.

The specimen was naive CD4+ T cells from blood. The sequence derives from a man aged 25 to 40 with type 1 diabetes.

CDR3 sequence reads: CASSLGLFYGTSIYEQYF. The DNA for the CDR3 is TGTGCCAGCAGCTTAGGCCTTTTCTATGGAACTAGCATCTACGAGCAGTACTTC. The chain joins TRBV13 to TRBJ2-7; maybe TRBD2 (6 bases). Germline CDR1 and CDR2: PRHDT and FYEKMQ (reference sequence). The CDR3 is 18 amino acids. Trimming cost V 0 bases and J 3 bases, with 21 bases left between them.